This TCR beta chain appears in the sequencing data of a study of blood T cell repertoires in COVID-19. TCRdb's table, derived via immunoSEQ multiplex PCR, lists solely in-frame clones and lacks some. The sample has about 240,000 clones, roughly 89% seen once. Germline values: CDR1 LGHNA, CDR2 YSLEER. V shed 0 bases, J shed 4 bases, and the junction held 5 bases outside the gene matches. This CDR3 contains 15 residues. Participants were aged roughly 18 to 90 years, lived in 24 US areas, and enrolled virtually. Participant reports of clinical history set cohort assignment. V gene TRBV4-3 combines with J gene TRBJ2-7; 8 nucleotides line up with TRBD1. This receptor was identified in a woman in her thirties with acute COVID-19. Sequencing was carried out using PBMCs or T cells enriched from blood (not recorded which). The DNA for the CDR3 is TGCGCCAGCAGCCAAGATCGACAGGGGATTTACGAGCAGTACTTC. This translates into CASSQDRQGIYEQYF.